Here is one T cell receptor (beta chain) with its context. The source of the sample is a study of blood T cell repertoires in COVID-19. Generated by immunoSEQ multiplex PCR, the TCRdb table keeps only in-frame clones and is missing some. The sample records under 250,000 clones, about nine tenths being singletons. The V gene's germline CDR1 is SGHVS and CDR2 FNYEAQ. Trimming at V came to 4 bases and at J to 3 bases, leaving 10 bases not matched to a gene. The CDR3 totals 17 residues. V is TRBV7-6 and J is TRBJ2-2; 8 nucleotides align to TRBD2. Material: PBMCs or T cells enriched from blood (not recorded which). The clonotype comes from a woman aged 25 to 39 with acute COVID-19. CDR3 nucleotides: TGTGCCAGCAGCTCCCGGGAGGGCAGGATGGACACCGGGGAGCTGTTTTTT. Protein: CASSSREGRMDTGELFF.